This T cell receptor (beta chain) was sequenced for a study of metastatic and nonmetastatic thyroid tumors. The overall study: The comparison covered peripheral blood and tumor or nodule tissue in malignant and benign thyroid patients.

This clone was seen more than once but under ten times. CDR1 and CDR2 from the germline V gene are DFQATT and SNEGSKA (reference sequence). Deletions cut 6 bases from V and 4 bases from J, with 13 bases between. CDR3 length: 12 residues. Thyroid surgery had not been preceded by any treatment in any patient. TCRdb re-called clones from the PCR reads using MiXCR. The data show fewer than 20,000 clones, approximately 3.7% seen once. The source material was tumor tissue. This receptor was obtained from a female donor with papillary thyroid cancer or a benign thyroid nodule (not recorded which). Some clones in this sample may be carry-over from other donors' samples. The genes are TRBV20-1 and TRBJ2-7, with a weak D call TRBD2 (6 bases). CDR3 amino acids: CSAALGGYEQYF. The DNA for the CDR3 is TGCAGTGCCGCACTGGGGGGTTACGAGCAGTACTTC.